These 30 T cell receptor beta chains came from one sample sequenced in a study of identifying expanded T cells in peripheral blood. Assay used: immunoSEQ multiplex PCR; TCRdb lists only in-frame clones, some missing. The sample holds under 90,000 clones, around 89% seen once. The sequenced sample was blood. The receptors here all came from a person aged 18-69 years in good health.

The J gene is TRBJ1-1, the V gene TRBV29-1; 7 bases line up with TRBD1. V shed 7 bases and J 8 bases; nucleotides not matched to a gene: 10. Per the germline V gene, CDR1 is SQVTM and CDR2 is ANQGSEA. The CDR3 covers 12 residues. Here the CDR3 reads CSGKQGIGEAFF. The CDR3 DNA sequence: TGCAGCGGAAAACAGGGGATTGGGGAAGCTTTCTTT. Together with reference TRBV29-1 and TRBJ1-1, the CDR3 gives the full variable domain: SAVISQKPSRDICQRGTSLTIQCQVDSQVTMMFWYRQQPGQSLTLIATANQGSEATYESGFVIDKFPISRPNLTFSTLTVSNMSPEDSSIYLCSGKQGIGEAFFGQGTRLTVV.

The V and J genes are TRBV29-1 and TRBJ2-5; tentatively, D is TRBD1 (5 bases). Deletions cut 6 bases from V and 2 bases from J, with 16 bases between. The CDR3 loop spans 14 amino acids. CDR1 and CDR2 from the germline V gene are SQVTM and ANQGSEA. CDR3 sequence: CSVRERASQETQYF. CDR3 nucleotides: TGCAGCGTCAGGGAACGGGCCTCACAAGAGACCCAGTACTTC. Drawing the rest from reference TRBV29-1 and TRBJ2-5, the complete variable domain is SAVISQKPSRDICQRGTSLTIQCQVDSQVTMMFWYRQQPGQSLTLIATANQGSEATYESGFVIDKFPISRPNLTFSTLTVSNMSPEDSSIYLCSVRERASQETQYFGPGTRLLVL.

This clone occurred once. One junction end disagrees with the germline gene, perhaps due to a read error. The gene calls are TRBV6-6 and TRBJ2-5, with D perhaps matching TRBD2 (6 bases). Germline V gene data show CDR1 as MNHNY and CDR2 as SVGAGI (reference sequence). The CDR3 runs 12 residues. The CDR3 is CASSPTREKVNF. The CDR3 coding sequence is TGTGCCAGCAGCCCGACTAGAGAGAAGGTGAACTTC.

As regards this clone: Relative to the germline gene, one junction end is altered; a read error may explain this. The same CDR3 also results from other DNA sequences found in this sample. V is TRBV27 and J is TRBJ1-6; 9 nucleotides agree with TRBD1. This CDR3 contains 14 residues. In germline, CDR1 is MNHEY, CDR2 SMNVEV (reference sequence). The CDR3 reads CASTSPDRGSPLHF. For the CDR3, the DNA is TGTGCAAGCACCAGTCCGGACAGGGGTTCACCCCTCCATTTT.

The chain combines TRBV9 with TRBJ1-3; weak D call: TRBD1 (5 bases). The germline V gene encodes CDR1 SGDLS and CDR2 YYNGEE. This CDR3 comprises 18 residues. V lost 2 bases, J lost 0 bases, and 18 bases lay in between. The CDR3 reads CASSVSRTWDSSGNTIYF. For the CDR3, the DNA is TGTGCCAGCAGCGTGAGCAGGACATGGGATAGCTCTGGAAACACCATATATTTT.

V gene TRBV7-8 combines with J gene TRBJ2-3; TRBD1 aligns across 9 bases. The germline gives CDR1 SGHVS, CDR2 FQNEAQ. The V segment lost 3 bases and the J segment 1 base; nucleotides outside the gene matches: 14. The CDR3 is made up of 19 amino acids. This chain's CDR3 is CASSFSGTGLAFGTDTQYF. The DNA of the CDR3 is TGTGCCAGCAGCTTCAGCGGGACAGGGCTGGCTTTTGGCACAGATACGCAGTATTTT.

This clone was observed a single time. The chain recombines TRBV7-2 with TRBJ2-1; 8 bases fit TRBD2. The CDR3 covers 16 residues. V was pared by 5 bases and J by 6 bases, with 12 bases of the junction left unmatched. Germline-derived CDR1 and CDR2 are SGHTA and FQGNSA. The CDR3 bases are TGTGCCAGCAGCACTAGCCCCCGGGGGGGCCTCAATGAGCAGTTCTTC. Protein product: CASSTSPRGGLNEQFF.

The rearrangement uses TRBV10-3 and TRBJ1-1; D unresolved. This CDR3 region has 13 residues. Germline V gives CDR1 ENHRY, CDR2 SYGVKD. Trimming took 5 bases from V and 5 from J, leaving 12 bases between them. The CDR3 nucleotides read TGTGCCATCAGTCACGGTTTTAGTACTGAAGCTTTCTTT. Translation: CAISHGFSTEAFF.

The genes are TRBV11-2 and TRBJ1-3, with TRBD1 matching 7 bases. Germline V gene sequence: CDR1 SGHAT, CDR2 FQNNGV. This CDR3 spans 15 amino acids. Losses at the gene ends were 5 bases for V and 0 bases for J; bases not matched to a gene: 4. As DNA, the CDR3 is TGTGCCAGCAGCACGGGACAGAACTCTGGAAACACCATATATTTT. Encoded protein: CASSTGQNSGNTIYF.

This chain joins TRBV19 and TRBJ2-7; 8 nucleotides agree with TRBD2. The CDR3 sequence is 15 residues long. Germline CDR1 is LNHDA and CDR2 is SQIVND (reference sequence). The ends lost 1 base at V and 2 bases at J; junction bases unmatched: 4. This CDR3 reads CASSIAEAGAYEQYF. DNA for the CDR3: TGTGCCAGTAGTATAGCGGAAGCGGGGGCCTACGAGCAGTACTTC.

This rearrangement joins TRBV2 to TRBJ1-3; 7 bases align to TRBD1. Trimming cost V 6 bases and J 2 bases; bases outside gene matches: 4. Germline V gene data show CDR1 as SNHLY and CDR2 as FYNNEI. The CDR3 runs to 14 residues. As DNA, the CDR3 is TGTGCCAGCAGCATGGGACAGCCTGGAAACACCATATATTTT. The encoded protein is CASSMGQPGNTIYF.

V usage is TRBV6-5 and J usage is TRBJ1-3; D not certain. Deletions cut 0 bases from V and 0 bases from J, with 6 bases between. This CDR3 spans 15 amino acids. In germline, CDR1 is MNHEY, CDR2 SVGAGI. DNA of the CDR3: TGTGCCAGCAGTTACTCGACCGGCTCTGGAAACACCATATATTTT. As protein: CASSYSTGSGNTIYF.

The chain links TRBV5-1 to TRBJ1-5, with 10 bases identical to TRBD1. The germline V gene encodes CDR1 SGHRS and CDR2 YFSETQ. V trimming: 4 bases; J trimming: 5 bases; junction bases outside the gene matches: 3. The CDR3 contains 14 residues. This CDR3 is CASSPGQGYQPQHF. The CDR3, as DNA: TGCGCCAGCAGCCCGGGACAGGGGTATCAGCCCCAGCATTTT.

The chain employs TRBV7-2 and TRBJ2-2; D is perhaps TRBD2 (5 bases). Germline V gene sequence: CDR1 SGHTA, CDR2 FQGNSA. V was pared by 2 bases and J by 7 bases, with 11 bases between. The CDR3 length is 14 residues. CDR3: CASSLRQEDGELFF. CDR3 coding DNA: TGTGCCAGCAGCTTACGTCAGGAGGACGGGGAGCTGTTTTTT.

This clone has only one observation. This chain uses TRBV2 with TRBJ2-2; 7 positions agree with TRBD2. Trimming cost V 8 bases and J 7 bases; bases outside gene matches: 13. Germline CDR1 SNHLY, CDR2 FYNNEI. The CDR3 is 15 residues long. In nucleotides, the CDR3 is TGTGCCAGCGAGACTAGCTCTTTTCGTGGCGGGGAGCTGTTTTTT. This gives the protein CASETSSFRGGELFF.

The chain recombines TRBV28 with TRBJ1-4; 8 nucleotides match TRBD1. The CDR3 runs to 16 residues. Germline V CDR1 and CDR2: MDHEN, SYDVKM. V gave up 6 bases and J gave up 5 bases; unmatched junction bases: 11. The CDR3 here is CASRTRTGLTNEKLFF. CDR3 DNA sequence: TGTGCCAGCAGAACCCGGACAGGGCTTACGAATGAAAAACTGTTTTTT.

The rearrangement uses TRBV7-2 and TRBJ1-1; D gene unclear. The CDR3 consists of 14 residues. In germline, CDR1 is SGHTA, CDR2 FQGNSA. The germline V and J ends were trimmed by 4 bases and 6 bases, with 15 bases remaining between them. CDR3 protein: CASSSPDLGSEAFF. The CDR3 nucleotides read TGTGCCAGCAGCTCACCAGACTTGGGGTCTGAAGCTTTCTTT.

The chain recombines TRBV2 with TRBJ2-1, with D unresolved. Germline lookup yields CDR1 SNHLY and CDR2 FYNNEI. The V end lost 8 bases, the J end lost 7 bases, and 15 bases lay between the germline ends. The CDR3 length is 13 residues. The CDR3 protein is CASGTSLWNEQFF. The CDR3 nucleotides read TGTGCCAGCGGAACATCACTTTGGAATGAGCAGTTCTTC.

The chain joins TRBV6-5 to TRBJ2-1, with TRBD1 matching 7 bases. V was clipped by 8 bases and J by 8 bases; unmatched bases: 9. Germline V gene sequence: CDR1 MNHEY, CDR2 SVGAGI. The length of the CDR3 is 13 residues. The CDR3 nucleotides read TGTGCCAGCCGTACCCCAGGGGGAGATGAGCAGTTCTTC. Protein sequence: CASRTPGGDEQFF.

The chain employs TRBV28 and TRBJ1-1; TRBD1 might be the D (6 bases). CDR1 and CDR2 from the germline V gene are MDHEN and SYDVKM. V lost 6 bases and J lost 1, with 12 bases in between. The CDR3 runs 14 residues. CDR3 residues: CASRKSGANTEAFF. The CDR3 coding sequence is TGTGCCAGCAGGAAATCGGGGGCGAACACTGAAGCTTTCTTT.

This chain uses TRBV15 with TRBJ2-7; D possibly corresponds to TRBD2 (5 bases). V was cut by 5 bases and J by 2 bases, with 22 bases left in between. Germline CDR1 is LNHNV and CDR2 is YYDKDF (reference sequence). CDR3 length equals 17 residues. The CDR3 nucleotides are TGTGCCACCAGCCAGAGGAAAGGTGGGAGAGCCCCCTACGAGCAGTACTTC. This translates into CATSQRKGGRAPYEQYF.

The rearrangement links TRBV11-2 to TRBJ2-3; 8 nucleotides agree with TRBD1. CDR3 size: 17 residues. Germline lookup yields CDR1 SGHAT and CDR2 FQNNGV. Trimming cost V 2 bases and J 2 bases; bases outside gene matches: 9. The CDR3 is CASSLPETGVITDTQYF. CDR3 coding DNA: TGTGCCAGCAGCTTACCCGAGACAGGGGTGATCACAGATACGCAGTATTTT.

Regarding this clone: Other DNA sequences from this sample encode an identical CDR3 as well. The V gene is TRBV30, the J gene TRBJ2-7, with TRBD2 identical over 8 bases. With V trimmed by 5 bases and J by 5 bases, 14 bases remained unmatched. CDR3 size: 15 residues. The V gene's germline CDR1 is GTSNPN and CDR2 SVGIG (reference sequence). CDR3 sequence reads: CAWRRGGMSGDEQYF. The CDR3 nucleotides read TGTGCCTGGCGGCGCGGGGGGATGTCGGGGGACGAGCAGTACTTC.

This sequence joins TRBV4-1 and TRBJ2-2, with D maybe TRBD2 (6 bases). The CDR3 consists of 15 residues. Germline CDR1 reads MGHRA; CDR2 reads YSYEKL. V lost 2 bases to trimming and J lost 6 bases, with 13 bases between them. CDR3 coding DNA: TGCGCCAGCAGCCAAAAACCCCCGGGGGCCGGGGAGCTGTTTTTT. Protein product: CASSQKPPGAGELFF.

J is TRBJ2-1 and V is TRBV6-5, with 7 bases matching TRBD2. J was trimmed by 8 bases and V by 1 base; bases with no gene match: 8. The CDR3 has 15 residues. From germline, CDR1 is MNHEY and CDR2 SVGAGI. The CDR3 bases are TGTGCCAGCAGTTACTATGCCGGGGGAGGGTATGAGCAGTTCTTC. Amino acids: CASSYYAGGGYEQFF.

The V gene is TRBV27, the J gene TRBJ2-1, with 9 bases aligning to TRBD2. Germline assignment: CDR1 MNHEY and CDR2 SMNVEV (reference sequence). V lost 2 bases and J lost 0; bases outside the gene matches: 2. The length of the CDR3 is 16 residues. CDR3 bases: TGTGCCAGCAGTTTAGCGGGGGGGATCTCCTACAATGAGCAGTTCTTC. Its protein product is CASSLAGGISYNEQFF.

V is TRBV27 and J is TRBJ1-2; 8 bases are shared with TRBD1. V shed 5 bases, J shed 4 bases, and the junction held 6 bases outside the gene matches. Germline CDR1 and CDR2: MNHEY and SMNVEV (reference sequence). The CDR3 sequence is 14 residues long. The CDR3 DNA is TGTGCCAGCAGTCCGCTCACAGGGGGCTATGGCTACACCTTC. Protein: CASSPLTGGYGYTF.

This CDR3 is CASSMLVDQETQYF. The CDR3 nucleotides read TGTGCCAGCAGCATGCTAGTCGACCAAGAGACCCAGTACTTC. The gene calls are TRBV28 and TRBJ2-5, with D unresolved. CDR3 length equals 14 residues. V was clipped by 6 bases and J by 0 bases, with 11 bases between them. Germline V gives CDR1 MDHEN, CDR2 SYDVKM.

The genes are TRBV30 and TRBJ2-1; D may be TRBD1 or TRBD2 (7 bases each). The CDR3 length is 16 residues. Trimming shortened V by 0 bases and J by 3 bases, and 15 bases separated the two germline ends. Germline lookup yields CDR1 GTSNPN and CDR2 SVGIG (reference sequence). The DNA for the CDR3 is TGTGCCTGGAGTGTAAGGGGGCGGGGGAACTACAATGAGCAGTTCTTC. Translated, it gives CAWSVRGRGNYNEQFF.

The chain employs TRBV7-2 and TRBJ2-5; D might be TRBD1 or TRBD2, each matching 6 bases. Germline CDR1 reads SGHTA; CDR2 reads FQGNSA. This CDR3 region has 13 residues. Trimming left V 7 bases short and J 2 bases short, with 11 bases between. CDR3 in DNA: TGTGCCAGCAAAAGGGGGGCACAAGAGACCCAGTACTTC. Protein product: CASKRGAQETQYF.